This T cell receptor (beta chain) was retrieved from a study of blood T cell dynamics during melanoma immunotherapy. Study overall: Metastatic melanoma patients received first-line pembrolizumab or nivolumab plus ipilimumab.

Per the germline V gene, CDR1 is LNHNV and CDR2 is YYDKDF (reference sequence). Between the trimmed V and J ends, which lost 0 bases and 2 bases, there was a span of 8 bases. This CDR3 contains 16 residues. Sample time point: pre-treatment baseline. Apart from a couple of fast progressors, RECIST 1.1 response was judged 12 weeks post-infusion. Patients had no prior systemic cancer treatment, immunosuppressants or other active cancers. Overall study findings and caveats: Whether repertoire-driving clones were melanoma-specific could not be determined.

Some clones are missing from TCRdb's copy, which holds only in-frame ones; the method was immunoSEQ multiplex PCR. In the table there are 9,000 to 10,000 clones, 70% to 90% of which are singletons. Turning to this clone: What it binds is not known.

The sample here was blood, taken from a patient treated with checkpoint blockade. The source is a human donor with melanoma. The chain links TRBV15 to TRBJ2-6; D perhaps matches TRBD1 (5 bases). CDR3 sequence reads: CATSRDRQTGANVLTF. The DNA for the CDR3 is TGTGCCACCAGCAGAGATCGACAGACTGGGGCCAACGTCCTGACTTTC. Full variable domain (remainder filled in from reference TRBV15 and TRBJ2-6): DAMVIQNPRYQVTQFGKPVTLSCSQTLNHNVMYWYQQKSSQAPKLLFHYYDKDFNNEADTPDNFQSRRPNTSFCFLDIRSPGLGDTAMYLCATSRDRQTGANVLTFGAGSRLTVL.